These T cell receptor beta chains were read from a single sample in a study of patients and donors after allogeneic stem cell transplantation. Each CDR3 protein is one row after TCRdb ran MiXCR on the RT-PCR reads. The data show about a million distinct CDR3 sequences, under 20% seen once. Input material: blood, either unsorted or a sorted T cell fraction (not recorded which). The receptors originated from a human donor who was either an allogeneic HSCT recipient or a stem cell or donor lymphocyte infusion donor (not recorded which). It is not recorded whose cells these are; they may come from a transplant donor. Both conserved end residues are part of each CDR3. The D gene is left open where the match is weak. Not every row has a clone size; where given, it reads once, few, many or a size class.

d_call: -
v_call: TRBV12-3/TRBV12-4
clone_size: many
j_call: TRBJ1-5
cdr3_nt: TGTGCCAGCAGTCCGAGGACGGATAGCAATCAGCCCCAGCATTTT
cdr3_aa: CASSPRTDSNQPQHF

d_call: TRBD1
v_call: TRBV4-1
clone_size: -
j_call: TRBJ2-7
cdr3_nt: TGCGCCAGCAGCCAAGATCTTGGATTCCCAGGGGGCTACGAGCAGTACTTC
cdr3_aa: CASSQDLGFPGGYEQYF

d_call: -
v_call: TRBV7-9
clone_size: few
j_call: TRBJ2-1
cdr3_nt: TGTGCCAGCAGCGATGGACCCTACAATGAGCAGTTCTTC
cdr3_aa: CASSDGPYNEQFF

d_call: -
v_call: TRBV30
clone_size: -
j_call: TRBJ1-1
cdr3_nt: TGTGCCTGGAGTGCCGGGGGGTCCACTGAAGCTTTCTTT
cdr3_aa: CAWSAGGSTEAFF

d_call: -
v_call: TRBV5-1
clone_size: few
j_call: TRBJ2-1
cdr3_nt: TGCGCCAGCAGCTTGGTTAAGGTGAACTTCTACAATGAGCAGTTCTTC
cdr3_aa: CASSLVKVNFYNEQFF

d_call: -
v_call: TRBV30
clone_size: -
j_call: TRBJ1-1
cdr3_nt: TGTGCCTGGAGCGATACGATAGGACCGGGAGCGAACACTGAAGCTTTCTTT
cdr3_aa: CAWSDTIGPGANTEAFF

d_call: TRBD2
v_call: TRBV7-9
clone_size: -
j_call: TRBJ2-7
cdr3_nt: TGTGCCAGCAGCTCGAGCGGGGGGGCCTTTTACGAGCAGTACTTC
cdr3_aa: CASSSSGGAFYEQYF

d_call: -
v_call: TRBV9
clone_size: few
j_call: TRBJ2-1
cdr3_nt: TGTGCCAGCAGCGTAGGACAACCGGACTCCTACAATGAGCAGTTCTTC
cdr3_aa: CASSVGQPDSYNEQFF

d_call: TRBD2
v_call: TRBV7-3
clone_size: -
j_call: TRBJ2-3
cdr3_nt: TGTGCCAGCAGCTCCGACCTTTCCCGGGGGGGAGATACGCAGTATTTT
cdr3_aa: CASSSDLSRGGDTQYF

d_call: -
v_call: TRBV7-8
clone_size: -
j_call: TRBJ1-5
cdr3_nt: TGTGCCAGCAGGCAGGGCGGGCGCAATCAGCCCCAGCATTTT
cdr3_aa: CASRQGGRNQPQHF

d_call: -
v_call: TRBV12-3/TRBV12-4
clone_size: -
j_call: TRBJ1-2
cdr3_nt: TGTGCCAGCACCCCCCTAAGGGCTGGTGGCTACACCTTC
cdr3_aa: CASTPLRAGGYTF

d_call: -
v_call: TRBV12-3/TRBV12-4
clone_size: -
j_call: TRBJ1-3
cdr3_nt: TGTGCCAGCAGTGTTAAGGGAGGGGGAAACACCATATATTTT
cdr3_aa: CASSVKGGGNTIYF

d_call: TRBD1
v_call: TRBV4-2
clone_size: few
j_call: TRBJ1-2
cdr3_nt: TGTGCCAGCAGCCAAGCCTTCCGGGACAGGGCCTATGGCTACACCTTC
cdr3_aa: CASSQAFRDRAYGYTF

d_call: -
v_call: TRBV27
clone_size: few
j_call: TRBJ2-1
cdr3_nt: TGTGCCAGCAGTGCTGGGGGCCCCTACAATGAGCAGTTCTTC
cdr3_aa: CASSAGGPYNEQFF

d_call: -
v_call: TRBV12-3/TRBV12-4
clone_size: few
j_call: TRBJ2-4
cdr3_nt: TGTGCCAGCAGTTTAAGGCGGCCGGGACAAGAGTACTTC
cdr3_aa: CASSLRRPGQEYF

d_call: -
v_call: TRBV30
clone_size: few
j_call: TRBJ2-7
cdr3_nt: TGTGCCTGGAGTCCCGGTGAGGGACCCTACGAGCAGTACTTC
cdr3_aa: CAWSPGEGPYEQYF